This T cell receptor beta chain was captured in a study of blood T cell repertoires in COVID-19. Study at large: Both acute and convalescent COVID-19 samples were obtained from the United States, Italy and Spain. PBMCs, B-cell-depleted T cells, or T cells provided the cDNA or gDNA that made up the material.

Per the authors' pipeline: Amplifying reference gene primers gave estimates of nucleated cell counts. Libraries were prepared by immunoSEQ multiplex PCR; TCRdb keeps only in-frame clonotypes and omits some of them. The DNA was the basis for D and trimming; V, J and clone size are from that table. Of about 130,000 clones in the sample, roughly 83% were seen once. This clone occurred once. Germline V gene data show CDR1 as LGHDT and CDR2 as YNNKEL (reference sequence). With 8 bases removed from V and 0 bases from J, the gap between germline ends came to 17 bases. The CDR3 length is 16 residues. The sample comprised peripheral blood. The sequence came from a man in his forties with active or convalescent COVID-19. The rearrangement uses TRBV3-1 (or the pseudogene TRBV3-2) and TRBJ1-3; a possible D gene is TRBD1 (5 bases). CDR3 amino acids: CASSLRTGGSGNTIYF. The CDR3 nucleotides are TGTGCCAGCTCCCTAAGGACGGGGGGCTCTGGAAACACCATATATTTT.